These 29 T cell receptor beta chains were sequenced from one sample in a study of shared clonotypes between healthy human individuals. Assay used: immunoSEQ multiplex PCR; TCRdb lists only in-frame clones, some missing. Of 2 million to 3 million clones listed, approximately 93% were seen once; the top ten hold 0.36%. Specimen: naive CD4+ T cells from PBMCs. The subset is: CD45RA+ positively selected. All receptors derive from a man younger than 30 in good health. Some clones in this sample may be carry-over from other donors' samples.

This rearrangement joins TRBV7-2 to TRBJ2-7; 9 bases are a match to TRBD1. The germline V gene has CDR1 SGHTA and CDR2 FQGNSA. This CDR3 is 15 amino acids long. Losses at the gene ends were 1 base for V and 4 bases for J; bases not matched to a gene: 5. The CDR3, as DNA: TGTGCCAGCAGCTTAGTCGGGGACAGGGAATACGAGCAGTACTTC. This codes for CASSLVGDREYEQYF.

In DNA, the CDR3 is TGTGCCAGCAGCCCCCCGGCAGGGCGGAATGGCTACACCTTC. Its translation: CASSPPAGRNGYTF. The chain combines TRBV11-2 with TRBJ1-2, with D perhaps matching TRBD1 (5 bases). Trimming removed 5 bases at V and 6 bases at J, with 16 bases between. CDR3 length: 14 residues. Germline V CDR1 and CDR2: SGHAT, FQNNGV.

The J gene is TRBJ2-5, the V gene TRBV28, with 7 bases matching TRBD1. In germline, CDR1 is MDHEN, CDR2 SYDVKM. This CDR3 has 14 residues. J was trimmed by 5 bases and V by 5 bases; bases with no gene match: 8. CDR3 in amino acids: CASSTPGTAETQYF. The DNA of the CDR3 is TGTGCCAGCAGTACCCCTGGGACAGCCGAGACCCAGTACTTC.

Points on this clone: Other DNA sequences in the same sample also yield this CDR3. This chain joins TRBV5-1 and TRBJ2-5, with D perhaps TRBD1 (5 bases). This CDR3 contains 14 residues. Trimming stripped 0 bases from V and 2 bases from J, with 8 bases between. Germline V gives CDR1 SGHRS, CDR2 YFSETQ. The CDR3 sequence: CASSLEGNQETQYF. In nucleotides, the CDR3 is TGCGCCAGCAGCTTGGAGGGGAATCAAGAGACCCAGTACTTC.

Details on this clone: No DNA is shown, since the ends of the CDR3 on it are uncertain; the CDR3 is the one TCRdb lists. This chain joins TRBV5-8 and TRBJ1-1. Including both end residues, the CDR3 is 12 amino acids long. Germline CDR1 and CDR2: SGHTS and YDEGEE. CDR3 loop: CASSLSGRKLSF.

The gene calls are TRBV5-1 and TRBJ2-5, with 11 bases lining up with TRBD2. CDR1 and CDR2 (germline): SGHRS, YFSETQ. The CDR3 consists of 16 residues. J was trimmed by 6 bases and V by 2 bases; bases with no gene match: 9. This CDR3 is CASSFLLAGVSKTQYF. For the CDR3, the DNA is TGCGCCAGCAGCTTCTTACTAGCGGGAGTTTCGAAGACCCAGTACTTC.

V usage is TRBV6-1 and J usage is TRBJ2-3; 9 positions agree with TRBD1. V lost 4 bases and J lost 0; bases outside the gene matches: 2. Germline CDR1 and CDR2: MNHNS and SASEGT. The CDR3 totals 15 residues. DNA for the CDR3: TGTGCCAGCAGTGGACAGGGGGTTAGCACAGATACGCAGTATTTT. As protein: CASSGQGVSTDTQYF.

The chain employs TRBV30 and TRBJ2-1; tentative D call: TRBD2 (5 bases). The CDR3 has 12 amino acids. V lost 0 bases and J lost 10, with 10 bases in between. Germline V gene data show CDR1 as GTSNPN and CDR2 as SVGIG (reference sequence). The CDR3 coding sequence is TGTGCCTGGAGTGTACGGGTAGCGGAGCAGTTCTTC. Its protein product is CAWSVRVAEQFF.

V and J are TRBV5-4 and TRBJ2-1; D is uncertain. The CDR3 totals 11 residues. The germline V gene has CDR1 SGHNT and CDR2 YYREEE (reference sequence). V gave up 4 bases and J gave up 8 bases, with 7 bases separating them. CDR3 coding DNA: TGTGCCAGCAGCCTCATTTATGAGCAGTTCTTC. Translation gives CASSLIYEQFF. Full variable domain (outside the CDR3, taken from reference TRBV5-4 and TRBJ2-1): ETGVTQSPTHLIKTRGQQVTLRCSSQSGHNTVSWYQQALGQGPQFIFQYYREEENGRGNFPPRFSGLQFPNYSSELNVNALELDDSALYLCASSLIYEQFFGPGTRLTVL.

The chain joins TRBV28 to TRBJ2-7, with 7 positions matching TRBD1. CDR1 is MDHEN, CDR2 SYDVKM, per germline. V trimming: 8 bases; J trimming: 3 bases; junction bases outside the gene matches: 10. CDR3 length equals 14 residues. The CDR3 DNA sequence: TGTGCCAGCGTGTCGGGACAGACAGACTACGAGCAGTACTTC. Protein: CASVSGQTDYEQYF.

The DNA for the CDR3 is TGTGCCAGCAGCATCCTTCTCACAGGGGACGAGCAGTACTTC. Translated: CASSILLTGDEQYF. This chain uses TRBV28 with TRBJ2-7; 7 positions agree with TRBD1. J was trimmed by 5 bases and V by 6 bases; bases with no gene match: 10. The CDR3 is 14 amino acids. Per germline, CDR1 MDHEN and CDR2 SYDVKM.

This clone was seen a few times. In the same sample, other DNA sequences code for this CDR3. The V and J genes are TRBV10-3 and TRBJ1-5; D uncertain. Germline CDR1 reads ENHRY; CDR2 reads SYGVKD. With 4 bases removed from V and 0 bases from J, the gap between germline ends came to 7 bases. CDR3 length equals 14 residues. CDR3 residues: CAISAGNSNQPQHF. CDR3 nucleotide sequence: TGTGCCATCAGTGCTGGAAATAGCAATCAGCCCCAGCATTTT.

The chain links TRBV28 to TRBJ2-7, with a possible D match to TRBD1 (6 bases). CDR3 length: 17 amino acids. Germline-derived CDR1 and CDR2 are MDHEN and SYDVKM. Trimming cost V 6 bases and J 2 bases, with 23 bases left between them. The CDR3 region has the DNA TGTGCCAGCAGCCCAATCCTAGAATCAGGGGCGGCCTACGAGCAGTACTTC. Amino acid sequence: CASSPILESGAAYEQYF.

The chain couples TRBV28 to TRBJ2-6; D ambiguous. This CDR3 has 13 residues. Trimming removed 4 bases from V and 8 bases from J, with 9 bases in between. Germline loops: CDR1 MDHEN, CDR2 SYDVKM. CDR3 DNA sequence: TGTGCCAGCAGTTCCCCCCAACCCAACGTCCTGACTTTC. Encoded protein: CASSSPQPNVLTF.

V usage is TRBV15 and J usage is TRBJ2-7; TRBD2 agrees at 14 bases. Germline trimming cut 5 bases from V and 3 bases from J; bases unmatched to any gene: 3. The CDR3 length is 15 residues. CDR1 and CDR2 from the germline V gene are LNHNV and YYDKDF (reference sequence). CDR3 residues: CATSSGLAGGYEQYF. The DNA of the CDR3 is TGTGCCACCAGCTCTGGACTAGCGGGAGGCTACGAGCAGTACTTC.

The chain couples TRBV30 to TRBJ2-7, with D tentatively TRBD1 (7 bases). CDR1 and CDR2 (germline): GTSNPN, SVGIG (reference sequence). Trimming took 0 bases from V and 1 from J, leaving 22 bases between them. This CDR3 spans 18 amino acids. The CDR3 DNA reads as TGTGCCTGGAGTGTACTTTTCGGGGGTTGGGACAGATCCTACGAGCAGTACTTC. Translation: CAWSVLFGGWDRSYEQYF.

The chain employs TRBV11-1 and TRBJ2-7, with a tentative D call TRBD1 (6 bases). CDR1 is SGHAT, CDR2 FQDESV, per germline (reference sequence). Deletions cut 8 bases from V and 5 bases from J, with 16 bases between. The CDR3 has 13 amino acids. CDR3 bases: TGTGCCAGCGGGATCCTAGGGGGACACGAGCAGTACTTC. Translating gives CASGILGGHEQYF.

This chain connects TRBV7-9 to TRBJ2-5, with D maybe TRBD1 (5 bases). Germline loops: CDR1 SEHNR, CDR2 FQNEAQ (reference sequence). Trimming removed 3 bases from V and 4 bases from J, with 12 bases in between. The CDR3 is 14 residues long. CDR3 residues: CASSFRGGVETQYF. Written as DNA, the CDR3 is TGTGCCAGCAGCTTTAGGGGTGGGGTAGAGACCCAGTACTTC.

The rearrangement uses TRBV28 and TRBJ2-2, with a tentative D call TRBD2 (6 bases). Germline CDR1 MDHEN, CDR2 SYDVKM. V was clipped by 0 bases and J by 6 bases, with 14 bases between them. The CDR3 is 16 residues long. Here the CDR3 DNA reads TGTGCCAGCAGTTTATGGCCGGGGGTGTTCTCCGGGGAGCTGTTTTTT. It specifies CASSLWPGVFSGELFF.

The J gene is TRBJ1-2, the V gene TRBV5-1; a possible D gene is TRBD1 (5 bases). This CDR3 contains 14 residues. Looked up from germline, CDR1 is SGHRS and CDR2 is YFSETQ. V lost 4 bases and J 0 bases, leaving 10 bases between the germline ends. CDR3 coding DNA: TGCGCCAGCAGCCGGGACGCTGCTAACTATGGCTACACCTTC. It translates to CASSRDAANYGYTF.

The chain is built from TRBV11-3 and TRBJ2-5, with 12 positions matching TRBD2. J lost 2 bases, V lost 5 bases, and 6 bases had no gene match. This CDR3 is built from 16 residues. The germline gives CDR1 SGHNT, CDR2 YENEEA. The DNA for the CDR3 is TGTGCCAGCAGCCGCAAAACTAGCGGGAGGCAAGAGACCCAGTACTTC. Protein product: CASSRKTSGRQETQYF.

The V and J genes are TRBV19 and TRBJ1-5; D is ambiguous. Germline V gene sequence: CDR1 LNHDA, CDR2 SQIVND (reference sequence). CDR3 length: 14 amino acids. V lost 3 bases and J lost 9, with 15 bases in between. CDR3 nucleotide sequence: TGTGCCAGTAGTATGACAAGGTCCCGGGGGCCCCAGCATTTT. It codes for CASSMTRSRGPQHF.

CDR3 amino acids: CASSEVGVSPYEQYF. In DNA, the CDR3 is TGTGCCAGCAGTGAGGTGGGAGTATCTCCCTACGAGCAGTACTTC. The V call is TRBV6-1, the J call TRBJ2-7; possibly TRBD2 for D (5 bases). CDR1 and CDR2 (germline): MNHNS, SASEGT. This CDR3 is built from 15 residues. V was trimmed by 3 bases and J by 2 bases, leaving 14 bases between them.

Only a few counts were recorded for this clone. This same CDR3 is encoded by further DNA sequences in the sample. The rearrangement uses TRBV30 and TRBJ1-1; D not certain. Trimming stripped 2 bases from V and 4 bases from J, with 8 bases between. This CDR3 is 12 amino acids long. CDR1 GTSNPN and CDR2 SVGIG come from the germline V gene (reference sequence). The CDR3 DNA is TGTGCCTGGAGTTCTAGCGGCACTGAAGCTTTCTTT. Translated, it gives CAWSSSGTEAFF.

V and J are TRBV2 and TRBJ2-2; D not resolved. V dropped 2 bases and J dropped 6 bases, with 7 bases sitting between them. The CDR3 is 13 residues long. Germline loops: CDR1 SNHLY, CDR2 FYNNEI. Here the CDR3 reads CASSEMGSGELFF. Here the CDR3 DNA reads TGTGCCAGCAGTGAAATGGGGTCCGGGGAGCTGTTTTTT. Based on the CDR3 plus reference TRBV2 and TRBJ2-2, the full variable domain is EPEVTQTPSHQVTQMGQEVILRCVPISNHLYFYWYRQILGQKVEFLVSFYNNEISEKSEIFDDQFSVERPDGSNFTLKIRSTKLEDSAMYFCASSEMGSGELFFGEGSRLTVL.

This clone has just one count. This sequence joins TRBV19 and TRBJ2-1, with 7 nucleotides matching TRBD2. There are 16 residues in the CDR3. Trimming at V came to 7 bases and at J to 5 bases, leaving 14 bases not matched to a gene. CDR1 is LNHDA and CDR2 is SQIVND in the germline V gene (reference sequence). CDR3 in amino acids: CASTSSSAGMNNEQFF. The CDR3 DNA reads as TGTGCCAGTACCTCCTCGTCAGCGGGAATGAACAATGAGCAGTTCTTC.

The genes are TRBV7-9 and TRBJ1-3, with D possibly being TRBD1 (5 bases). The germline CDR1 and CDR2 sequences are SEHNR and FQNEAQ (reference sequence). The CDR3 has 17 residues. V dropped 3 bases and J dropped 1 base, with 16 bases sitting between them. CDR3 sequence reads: CASSFGAVTSSGNTIYF. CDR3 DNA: TGTGCCAGCAGCTTCGGGGCAGTGACGTCGTCTGGAAACACCATATATTTT.

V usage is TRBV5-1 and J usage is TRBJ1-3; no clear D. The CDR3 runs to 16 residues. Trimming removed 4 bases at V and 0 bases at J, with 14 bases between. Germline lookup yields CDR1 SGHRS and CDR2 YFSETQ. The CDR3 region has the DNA TGCGCCAGCAGCGCCCGAGAGTCGAGCTCTGGAAACACCATATATTTT. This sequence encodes CASSARESSSGNTIYF.

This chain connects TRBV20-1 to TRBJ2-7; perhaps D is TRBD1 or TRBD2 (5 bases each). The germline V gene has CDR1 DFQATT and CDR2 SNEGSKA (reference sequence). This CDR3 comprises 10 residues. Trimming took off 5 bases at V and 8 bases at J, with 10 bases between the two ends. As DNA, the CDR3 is TGCAGTGCTCGCAGGGAGAAGCAGTACTTC. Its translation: CSARREKQYF.